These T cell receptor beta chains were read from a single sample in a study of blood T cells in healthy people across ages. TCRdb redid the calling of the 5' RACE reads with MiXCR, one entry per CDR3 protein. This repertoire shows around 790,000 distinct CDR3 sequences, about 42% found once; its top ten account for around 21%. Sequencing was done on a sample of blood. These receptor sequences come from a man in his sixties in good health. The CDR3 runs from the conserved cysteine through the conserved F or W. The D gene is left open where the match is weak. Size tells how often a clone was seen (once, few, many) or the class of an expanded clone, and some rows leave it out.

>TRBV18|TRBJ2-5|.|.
TGTGCCAGCTCACCAGGGACGGACACTGTCGAGACCCAGTACTTC
CASSPGTDTVETQYF
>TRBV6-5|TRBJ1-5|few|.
TGTGCCAGCAGTCTCGGTGGGGAAAGAGGTCAGCCCCAGCATTTT
CASSLGGERGQPQHF
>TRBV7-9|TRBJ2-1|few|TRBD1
TGTGCCAGCAGCGTAAGCCGGGACAGAAATTACAATGAGCAGTTCTTC
CASSVSRDRNYNEQFF
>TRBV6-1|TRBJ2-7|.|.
TGTGCCAGCAGTACACGTACGGGGAGCTTAAACTACGAGCAGTACTTC
CASSTRTGSLNYEQYF
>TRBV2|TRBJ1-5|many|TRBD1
TGTGCCAGCAGTACCGGGACAGGGGGCCGACAGCCCCAGCATTTT
CASSTGTGGRQPQHF
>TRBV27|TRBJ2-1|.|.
TGTGCCAGCAGTCCATATACAGGTAACTACGAGCAGTTCTTC
CASSPYTGNYEQFF
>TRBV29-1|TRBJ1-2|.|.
.
CSVRGGGEMDYGCTF
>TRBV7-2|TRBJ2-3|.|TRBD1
TGTGCCAGCAGCGCAGGACAGGGAACTATGCAGTATTTT
CASSAGQGTMQYF
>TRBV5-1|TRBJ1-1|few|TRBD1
TGCGCCACCAGACAGGGCACTGAAGCTTTCTTT
CATRQGTEAFF
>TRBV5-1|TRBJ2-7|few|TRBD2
TGCGCCAGCAGCCGCGATGGCGGGGGAACCTACGAGCAGTACTTC
CASSRDGGGTYEQYF
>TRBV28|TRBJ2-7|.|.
TGTGCCAGCAGTTCCGCAGTGACCGCCACAGGGTACGAGCAGTACTTC
CASSSAVTATGYEQYF
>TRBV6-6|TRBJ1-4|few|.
TGTGCCAGCAGTTACGGGGAGGCTGAAAAACTGTTTTTT
CASSYGEAEKLFF
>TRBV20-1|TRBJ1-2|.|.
TGCAGTGCCACATGGGGGACTTATGGCTACACCTTC
CSATWGTYGYTF
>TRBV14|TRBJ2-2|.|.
TGTGCCAGCAGCCCTCGTCCCGGGGAGCTGTTTTTT
CASSPRPGELFF
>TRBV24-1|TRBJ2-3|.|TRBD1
TGTGCCACCAGTGCGCTCCGGGACAGGGTCACAGATACGCAGTATTTT
CATSALRDRVTDTQYF
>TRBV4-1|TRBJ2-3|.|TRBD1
TGCGCCAGCAGCCTCGACAGGGTGAGTGGAGATACGCAGTATTTT
CASSLDRVSGDTQYF
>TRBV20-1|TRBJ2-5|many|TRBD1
TGCAGTGCTTCGACAGGGGTCCAAGAGACCCAGTACTTC
CSASTGVQETQYF
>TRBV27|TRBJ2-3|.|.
TGTGCCAGCAGTCCGACAAACCTAGGGGATACGCAGTATTTT
CASSPTNLGDTQYF
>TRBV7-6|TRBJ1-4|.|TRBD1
TGTGCCAGCACGGGACAGGGGGTTGCGGAAAAACTGTTTTTT
CASTGQGVAEKLFF
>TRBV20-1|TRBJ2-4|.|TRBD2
TGCAGTGCTAGAGCGGCGGGGAGGGACCAGTACTTC
CSARAAGRDQYF
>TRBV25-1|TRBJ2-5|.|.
TGTGCCAGCAGTGTCAGGTGTCGGGGAGTCGAGACCCAGTACTTC
CASSVRCRGVETQYF
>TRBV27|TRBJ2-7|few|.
TGTGCCAGCAGTTATCGGGGGCAGACCCACGAGCAGTACTTC
CASSYRGQTHEQYF
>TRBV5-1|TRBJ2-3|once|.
TGCGCCAGCAGATCGGGACATACCACAGATACGCAGTATTTT
CASRSGHTTDTQYF
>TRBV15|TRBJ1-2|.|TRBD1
TGTGCCACCAGTTCTAACAGGGGCGCCCTTAACTATGGCTACACCTTC
CATSSNRGALNYGYTF
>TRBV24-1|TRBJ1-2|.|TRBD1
TGTGCCACCTCGAGGACAGGCTATGGCTACACCTTC
CATSRTGYGYTF
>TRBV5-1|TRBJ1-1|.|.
TGCGCCAGCAGCTTTACTCCAGGGGAGACTGAAGCTTTCTTT
CASSFTPGETEAFF
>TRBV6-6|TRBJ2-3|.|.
TGTGCCAGCAATTACCCGGAGGGGGATACGCAGTATTTT
CASNYPEGDTQYF
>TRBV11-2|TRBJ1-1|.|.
TGTGCCAGCAGGCCGGGGCAATTAGGGTCGCACACTGAAGCTTTCTTT
CASRPGQLGSHTEAFF
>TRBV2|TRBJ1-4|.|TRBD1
TGTGCCAGCAGGGGACAGGGCAGAAGTGGGGAAAAACTGTTTTTT
CASRGQGRSGEKLFF
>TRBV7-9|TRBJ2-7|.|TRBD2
TGTGCCAGCAGCGCGGGACGAGCGGGGACCTACGAGCAGTACTTC
CASSAGRAGTYEQYF
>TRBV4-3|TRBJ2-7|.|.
TGCGCCAGCAGCCAAGAAAAAACTAGATCTGGGGAGCAGTACTTC
CASSQEKTRSGEQYF
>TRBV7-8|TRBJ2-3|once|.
TGTGCCAGCAGCTTAGAAAGCCACGGGCGGGGACCCACAGATACGCAGTATTTT
CASSLESHGRGPTDTQYF
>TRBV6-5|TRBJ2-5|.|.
TGTGCCAGCAGGACCACAGGGCCCCAAGAGACCCAGTACTTC
CASRTTGPQETQYF
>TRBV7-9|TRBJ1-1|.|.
TGTGCCAGCAGCTTAGCCTTGGGACAGAACACTGAAGCTTTCTTT
CASSLALGQNTEAFF
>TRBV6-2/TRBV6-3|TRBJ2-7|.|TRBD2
TGTGCCAGCAGACCCCGGAGTGGCGGGGGTTACGAGCAGTACTTC
CASRPRSGGGYEQYF
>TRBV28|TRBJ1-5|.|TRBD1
TGTGCCAGCAGTTTAGACCAGTACCGGGACAGGGACCCAAGGGGACCCCAGCATTTT
CASSLDQYRDRDPRGPQHF
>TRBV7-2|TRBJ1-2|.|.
TGTGCCAGCAACACGGGATTACAGGTCTATGGCTACACCTTC
CASNTGLQVYGYTF
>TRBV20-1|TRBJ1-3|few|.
TGCAGTGCTAGCGATCCTGGAAACACCATATATTTT
CSASDPGNTIYF
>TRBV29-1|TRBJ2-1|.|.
TGCAGCGTCGTCCTCTCCGGAGTGCAGTTCTTC
CSVVLSGVQFF
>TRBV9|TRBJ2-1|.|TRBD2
TGTGCCAGCAGCCTTCTGGGGGGGACCTCCTACAATGAGCAGTTCTTC
CASSLLGGTSYNEQFF
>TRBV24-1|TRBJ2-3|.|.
TGTGCCACTAAAGATACAGATACGCAGTATTTT
CATKDTDTQYF
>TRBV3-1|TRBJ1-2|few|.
TGTGCCAGCAGCCAAGATGGACCTTATGGCTACACCTTC
CASSQDGPYGYTF
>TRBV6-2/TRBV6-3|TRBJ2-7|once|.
TGTGCCAGCAGCCCACGGGCCGTTGGCCCCTACGAGCAGTACTTC
CASSPRAVGPYEQYF
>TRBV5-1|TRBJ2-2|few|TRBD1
TGCGCCAGCAGCAATACAGGGGGCCGGACCGGGGAGCTGTTTTTT
CASSNTGGRTGELFF
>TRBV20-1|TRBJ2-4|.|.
TGCAGTGCTAGAACCCGGGGGGCCCTTTCGGAGAACATTCAGTACTTC
CSARTRGALSENIQYF
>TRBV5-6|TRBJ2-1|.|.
TGTGCCAGCAGCTTGGGGGCAGGGACGTTCTTC
CASSLGAGTFF
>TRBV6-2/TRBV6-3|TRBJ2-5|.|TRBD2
TGTGCCAGCAGAACTAGCGGGTGGCAGACCCAGTACTTC
CASRTSGWQTQYF
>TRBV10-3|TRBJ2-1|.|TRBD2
TGTGCCATCCAGACTAGCGGGGGGTCTAGTGAGCAGTTCTTC
CAIQTSGGSSEQFF
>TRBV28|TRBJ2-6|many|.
TGTGCCACCACGAGCGGAAGCAGACAATTACAGGGCTCTGGGGCCAACGTCCTGACTTTC
CATTSGSRQLQGSGANVLTF
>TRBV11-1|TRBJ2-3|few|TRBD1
TGTGCCAGCAGCTTACGCAGGGGGTCAGATACGCAGTATTTT
CASSLRRGSDTQYF
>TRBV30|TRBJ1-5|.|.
TGTGCCTGGAGCCGCGACACGAATCAGCCCCAGCATTTT
CAWSRDTNQPQHF
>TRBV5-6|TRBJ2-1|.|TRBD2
TGTGCCAGCAGCGGTACTAGCGGGGGTCACTCTTTTTCCTACAATGAGCAGTTCTTC
CASSGTSGGHSFSYNEQFF